Following are 10 T cell receptor beta chains from one sample sequenced in a study of T cells in Graves' hyperthyroidism and ophthalmopathy. The investigators amplified TCR beta CDR3 regions from RNA transcripts. In the first-round RT-PCR of the TCR CDR3, the HTBI primer set was used. Each CDR3 protein gets one entry after TCRdb re-called the multiplex PCR reads with MiXCR. The sample records 450,000 to 700,000 distinct CDR3 sequences, about half being singletons. The source material was peripheral blood or thyroid tissue (not recorded which). All receptors come from an adult woman with Graves' disease, either hyperthyroidism or ophthalmopathy (not recorded which).

V and J are TRBV18 and TRBJ1-2; unclear D gene. Germline CDR1 is KGHSH and CDR2 is LQKENI. The ends were cut back, 1 base at V and 4 bases at J, with 16 bases in the middle. This CDR3 spans 16 amino acids. CDR3 in amino acids: CASSPRPPLLFYGYTF. The CDR3 DNA is TGTGCCAGCTCACCACGGCCGCCTCTCTTGTTCTATGGCTACACCTTC. The full variable domain, its missing parts supplied by reference TRBV18 and TRBJ1-2, is NAGVMQNPRHLVRRRGQEARLRCSPMKGHSHVYWYRQLPEEGLKFMVYLQKENIIDESGMPKERFSAEFPKEGPSILRIQQVVRGDSAAYFCASSPRPPLLFYGYTFGSGTRLTVV.

The chain couples TRBV28 to TRBJ1-1; D is ambiguous. CDR3 length: 13 amino acids. Deletions cut 6 bases from V and 5 bases from J, with 13 bases between. CDR1 is MDHEN, CDR2 SYDVKM, per germline. The CDR3 region is CASRGSQRTEAFF. As DNA, the CDR3 is TGTGCCAGCAGGGGGTCGCAGCGGACTGAAGCTTTCTTT. Full variable domain (remainder filled in from reference TRBV28 and TRBJ1-1): DVKVTQSSRYLVKRTGEKVFLECVQDMDHENMFWYRQDPGLGLRLIYFSYDVKMKEKGDIPEGYSVSREKKERFSLILESASTNQTSMYLCASRGSQRTEAFFGQGTRLTVV.

A note on this clonotype: This may be a read error, as it is one base from a much larger clone. This chain joins TRBV27 and TRBJ2-5; 8 bases agree with TRBD1. The J segment lost 5 bases and the V segment lost 7 bases, leaving 12 bases of the junction unmatched. Looked up from germline, CDR1 is MNHEY and CDR2 is SMNVEV (reference sequence). The CDR3 has 15 amino acids. This CDR3 is CASIVSGTGYETQYF. CDR3 coding DNA: TGTGCCAGCATTGTCTCCGGGACAGGCTACGAGACCCAGTACTTC.

This clonotype showed up many times. This chain uses TRBV5-1 with TRBJ2-7; 12 bases map to TRBD2. CDR1 is SGHRS, CDR2 YFSETQ, per germline. CDR3 length equals 15 residues. V trimming: 3 bases; J trimming: 6 bases; junction bases outside the gene matches: 7. CDR3 sequence reads: CASSSGLAGNSEQYF. The CDR3 DNA reads as TGCGCCAGCAGCTCGGGACTAGCGGGTAATAGCGAGCAGTACTTC.

This clonotype was detected many times. The chain combines TRBV11-2 with TRBJ1-1; TRBD1 is a possible D gene (6 bases). The length of the CDR3 is 15 residues. Germline V gives CDR1 SGHAT, CDR2 FQNNGV. Trimming took 4 bases from V and 1 from J, leaving 13 bases between them. Here the CDR3 DNA reads TGTGCCAGCAGCTCCCCCGTCAGGGGGAACACTGAAGCTTTCTTT. It encodes CASSSPVRGNTEAFF. The complete variable domain, with remaining parts taken from reference TRBV11-2 and TRBJ1-1, reads EAGVAQSPRYKIIEKRQSVAFWCNPISGHATLYWYQQILGQGPKLLIQFQNNGVVDDSQLPKDRFSAERLKGVDSTLKIQPAKLEDSAVYLCASSSPVRGNTEAFFGQGTRLTVV.

This clonotype has a handful of counts. One base away lies a much larger clone, so this may be a sequencing read error. The chain carries TRBV7-9 and TRBJ2-7; the D is unclear. CDR1 SEHNR and CDR2 FQNEAQ come from the germline V gene (reference sequence). The germline V and J ends were trimmed by 5 bases and 4 bases, with 6 bases remaining between them. The CDR3 loop spans 11 amino acids. CDR3 loop: CASSPKYEQYF. The CDR3 DNA follows: TGTGCCAGCAGCCCCAAATACGAGCAGTACTTC.

The chain has TRBV29-1 and TRBJ2-5; TRBD2 matches 7 bases. J lost 1 base, V lost 2 bases, and 4 bases had no gene match. The CDR3 is 14 amino acids. Germline assignment: CDR1 SQVTM and CDR2 ANQGSEA. CDR3 sequence: CSVEPRLAQETQYF. The CDR3 nucleotides read TGCAGCGTTGAACCCAGACTAGCCCAAGAGACCCAGTACTTC.

Concerning this clonotype itself: A junction end diverges from the germline sequence, so it may reflect a read error. The V call is TRBV15, the J call TRBJ2-3; D gene unclear. Germline V gene sequence: CDR1 LNHNV, CDR2 YYDKDF (reference sequence). The CDR3 covers 8 residues. CDR3 sequence: CATSRGGF. CDR3 sequence (DNA): TGTGCCACCAGCAGAGGGGGATTT.

This clonotype was seen a few times. The chain links TRBV14 to TRBJ2-3, with a tentative D call TRBD2 (6 bases). The CDR3 loop spans 13 amino acids. Trimming shortened V by 1 base and J by 8 bases, and 10 bases separated the two germline ends. Per the germline V gene, CDR1 is SGHDN and CDR2 is FVKESK. CDR3 loop: CASSQVRGSTQYF. In DNA, the CDR3 is TGTGCCAGCAGCCAAGTACGGGGGTCTACGCAGTATTTT.

The rearrangement uses TRBV7-2 and TRBJ2-5; 11 bases are a match to TRBD2. V gave up 5 bases and J gave up 5 bases; unmatched junction bases: 7. This CDR3 is 15 amino acids long. Germline V gives CDR1 SGHTA, CDR2 FQGNSA. Here the CDR3 reads CASSPLLAGAETQYF. The CDR3 coding sequence is TGTGCCAGCAGCCCTCTACTAGCGGGGGCGGAGACCCAGTACTTC.